This T cell receptor (beta chain) is from a study of blood T cell repertoires in COVID-19. Study-wide context: COVID-19 samples from acute and convalescent phases originated in the United States, Italy and Spain. T cells, B-cell-depleted T cells, or PBMCs provided the cDNA or gDNA that served as material.

In the source study's methods: Estimated nucleated cell counts came from reference gene primer amplification. Here immunoSEQ multiplex PCR was the method, and the copy in TCRdb shows in-frame clones only, minus some. V and J calls and clone size are those listed in that table; D and trimming were worked out from the DNA. The sample consists of about 29,000 clones, approximately 88% of them appearing once. Germline lookup yields CDR1 SNHLY and CDR2 FYNNEI. The CDR3 runs to 15 residues. V lost 5 bases, J lost 2 bases, and 13 bases lay in between. Sequences were obtained from peripheral blood. This sequence joins TRBV2 and TRBJ1-5; possibly TRBD1 for D (6 bases). This TCR came from an elderly man with active COVID-19. CDR3 sequence: CASSPPAGGNQPQHF. CDR3 DNA sequence: TGTGCCAGCAGTCCCCCTGCAGGGGGCAATCAGCCCCAGCATTTT. Together with reference TRBV2 and TRBJ1-5, the CDR3 gives the full variable domain: EPEVTQTPSHQVTQMGQEVILRCVPISNHLYFYWYRQILGQKVEFLVSFYNNEISEKSEIFDDQFSVERPDGSNFTLKIRSTKLEDSAMYFCASSPPAGGNQPQHFGDGTRLSIL.